These 22 T cell receptor beta chains share one sample of origin, sequenced in a study of blood T cell repertoires in COVID-19. TCRdb keeps only in-frame clones here, not all; method: immunoSEQ multiplex PCR. The sample carries about 170,000 clones, approximately 86% recorded once. The sequenced sample consisted of peripheral blood. The origin of the receptors is a woman of 80 years or more with active or convalescent COVID-19.

This chain connects TRBV15 to TRBJ2-7, with TRBD2 matching 8 bases. Trimming cost V 1 base and J 0 bases; bases outside gene matches: 2. The CDR3 runs 15 residues. CDR1 and CDR2 from the germline V gene are LNHNV and YYDKDF (reference sequence). DNA of the CDR3: TGTGCCACCAGCAGAGTTAGCGGGAACTCCTACGAGCAGTACTTC. Translation: CATSRVSGNSYEQYF.

V usage is TRBV19 and J usage is TRBJ2-5; no clear D. With 5 bases removed from V and 5 bases from J, the gap between germline ends came to 12 bases. The germline CDR1 and CDR2 sequences are LNHDA and SQIVND (reference sequence). The CDR3 is made up of 13 amino acids. The CDR3 coding sequence is TGTGCCAGTAGTCCCCTAGTATGGGAGACCCAGTACTTC. This gives the protein CASSPLVWETQYF.

This sequence joins TRBV5-1 and TRBJ2-1; 10 bases agree with TRBD2. CDR1 and CDR2 (germline): SGHRS, YFSETQ. V was pared by 0 bases and J by 4 bases, with 4 bases of the junction left unmatched. The CDR3 length is 16 residues. CDR3: CASSLGGLAKYNEQFF. CDR3 in DNA: TGCGCCAGCAGCTTGGGGGGACTAGCGAAGTACAATGAGCAGTTCTTC.

This chain joins TRBV5-4 and TRBJ2-5; 12 positions agree with TRBD2. This CDR3 is 16 amino acids long. After removal of 6 bases from V and 4 bases from J, the junction contained 10 bases not matched to a gene. The germline V gene encodes CDR1 SGHNT and CDR2 YYREEE (reference sequence). The CDR3 coding sequence is TGTGCCAGCACCCCACCGGCTAGCGGGGGGGGAGAGACCCAGTACTTC. Its protein is CASTPPASGGGETQYF.

V and J are TRBV15 and TRBJ2-5; TRBD2 matches 10 bases. The V segment lost 0 bases and the J segment 5 bases; nucleotides outside the gene matches: 6. The CDR3 spans 16 residues. From germline, CDR1 is LNHNV and CDR2 YYDKDF (reference sequence). CDR3 DNA: TGTGCCACCAGCAGAGATCTTCTAGCGGGAGTCGAGACCCAGTACTTC. It encodes CATSRDLLAGVETQYF.

V usage is TRBV5-1 and J usage is TRBJ2-5; TRBD2 is a possible D gene (5 bases). The CDR3 extends over 13 amino acids. Trimming left V 3 bases short and J 5 bases short, with 11 bases between. Germline CDR1 reads SGHRS; CDR2 reads YFSETQ. The CDR3 sequence: CASSWRPGETQYF. CDR3 sequence (DNA): TGCGCCAGCAGCTGGAGGCCGGGCGAGACCCAGTACTTC.

The chain carries TRBV6-5 and TRBJ2-2, with 10 bases that match TRBD1. The trim removed 2 bases at V and 7 bases at J, leaving 4 bases unmatched. The CDR3 length is 15 residues. Germline loops: CDR1 MNHEY, CDR2 SVGAGI. CDR3 nucleotides: TGTGCCAGCAGTTACGGGACAGGGGCTATCGGGGAGCTGTTTTTT. Amino acids: CASSYGTGAIGELFF.

This clone appeared a single time. The chain joins TRBV28 to TRBJ1-1; 8 nucleotides line up with TRBD1. CDR1 is MDHEN, CDR2 SYDVKM, per germline. The J segment lost 6 bases and the V segment lost 7 bases, leaving 7 bases of the junction unmatched. CDR3 length equals 13 residues. Here the CDR3 DNA reads TGTGCCAGCAACCAGGGGGCTCGCGCTGAAGCTTTCTTT. It yields the protein CASNQGARAEAFF.

The rearrangement joins TRBV18 to TRBJ2-7, with TRBD2 as a possible D gene (5 bases). The germline V and J ends were trimmed by 4 bases and 4 bases, with 14 bases remaining between them. The CDR3 is 14 residues long. Germline assignment: CDR1 KGHSH and CDR2 LQKENI. CDR3 sequence reads: CASSHEGHGYEQYF. CDR3 DNA sequence: TGTGCCAGCTCACATGAGGGTCATGGGTACGAGCAGTACTTC.

J is TRBJ1-4 and V is TRBV18; TRBD1 matches at 7 bases. CDR3 length: 14 amino acids. Germline V gives CDR1 KGHSH, CDR2 LQKENI. V shed 2 bases, J shed 6 bases, and the junction held 3 bases outside the gene matches. CDR3 DNA sequence: TGTGCCAGCTCACCAGAACAGGGGTATGAAAAACTGTTTTTT. Translating it yields CASSPEQGYEKLFF. The variable domain in full, with the rest retrieved from reference TRBV18 and TRBJ1-4, is NAGVMQNPRHLVRRRGQEARLRCSPMKGHSHVYWYRQLPEEGLKFMVYLQKENIIDESGMPKERFSAEFPKEGPSILRIQQVVRGDSAAYFCASSPEQGYEKLFFGSGTQLSVL.

This clone was seen more than once but under ten times. V gene TRBV11-1 combines with J gene TRBJ2-7; 9 bases agree with TRBD2. This CDR3 is 15 amino acids long. After removal of 5 bases from V and 5 bases from J, the junction contained 10 bases not matched to a gene. Germline V gene data show CDR1 as SGHAT and CDR2 as FQDESV (reference sequence). This chain's CDR3 is CASSPISGRINEQYF. In DNA form, the CDR3 reads TGTGCCAGCAGCCCTATCAGCGGGAGGATTAACGAGCAGTACTTC.

This rearrangement joins TRBV9 to TRBJ2-6, with 7 bases aligning to TRBD1. This CDR3 contains 15 residues. With V trimmed by 2 bases and J by 3 bases, 2 bases remained unmatched. Per germline, CDR1 SGDLS and CDR2 YYNGEE. The CDR3 sequence is CASSVTGVGANVLTF. DNA of the CDR3: TGTGCCAGCAGCGTCACAGGGGTTGGGGCCAACGTCCTGACTTTC.

Turning to this clone: Distinct nucleotide sequences in the sample also encode this CDR3. The CDR3 DNA is TGTGCCAGTAGTATAGGTCAGGGAAATCAGCCCCAGCATTTT. Its translation: CASSIGQGNQPQHF. This chain joins TRBV19 and TRBJ1-5, with D perhaps TRBD1 (5 bases). CDR3 length: 14 residues. Germline V gives CDR1 LNHDA, CDR2 SQIVND (reference sequence). Trimming left V 1 base short and J 4 bases short, with 8 bases between.

This clone showed up just once. The DNA for the CDR3 is TGTGCCACCAGCAAGGGGATCTTCCAAGAGACCCAGTACTTC. This sequence encodes CATSKGIFQETQYF. The V and J genes are TRBV15 and TRBJ2-5; D may be TRBD1 (5 bases). This CDR3 comprises 14 residues. Deletions cut 4 bases from V and 1 base from J, with 10 bases between. Germline V gene lookup returns CDR1 LNHNV and CDR2 YYDKDF (reference sequence).

This clone was detected only once. V usage is TRBV6-1 and J usage is TRBJ2-7; D uncertain. The CDR3 is made up of 13 amino acids. The V gene lost 0 bases and the J gene lost 3 bases, with 6 bases spanning the gap. The germline CDR1 and CDR2 sequences are MNHNS and SASEGT. The CDR3 sequence: CASSEARFYEQYF. DNA of the CDR3: TGTGCCAGCAGTGAAGCGAGGTTCTACGAGCAGTACTTC.

This clone was counted a single time. The chain has TRBV18 and TRBJ2-1; 7 nucleotides agree with TRBD1. CDR3 size: 15 residues. Trimming at V came to 4 bases and at J to 5 bases, leaving 8 bases not matched to a gene. The V gene's germline CDR1 is KGHSH and CDR2 LQKENI. CDR3 loop: CASSLDRAVNNEQFF. The CDR3 DNA follows: TGTGCCAGCTCACTCGACAGGGCAGTCAACAATGAGCAGTTCTTC.

The chain recombines TRBV10-3 with TRBJ2-7; 13 positions agree with TRBD2. The CDR3 totals 20 residues. Germline trimming cut 4 bases from V and 2 bases from J; bases unmatched to any gene: 17. In germline, CDR1 is ENHRY, CDR2 SYGVKD. CDR3 in DNA: TGTGCCATCAGTGGGACTAGCGGGAGAGGGGGCATGGAGCGGGCCTACGAGCAGTACTTC. Translated: CAISGTSGRGGMERAYEQYF.

CDR3 loop: CASSDTVNTEAFF. The CDR3, as DNA: TGTGCCAGCAGTGATACTGTGAACACTGAAGCTTTCTTT. The chain uses TRBV2 and TRBJ1-1; no firm D call. Germline V gene data show CDR1 as SNHLY and CDR2 as FYNNEI. The CDR3 runs to 13 residues. The ends were cut back, 3 bases at V and 0 bases at J, with 5 bases in the middle.

The chain carries TRBV4-1 and TRBJ1-1; no reliable D call. With 7 bases removed from V and 11 bases from J, the gap between germline ends came to 23 bases. CDR3 length equals 14 residues. Per germline, CDR1 MGHRA and CDR2 YSYEKL. CDR3 sequence: CASMRAAGYNEAFF. The CDR3 nucleotides read TGCGCCAGCATGAGGGCCGCTGGGTATAATGAGGCTTTCTTT.

This chain connects TRBV20-1 to TRBJ1-1, with TRBD1 matching 7 bases. CDR1 and CDR2 from the germline V gene are DFQATT and SNEGSKA (reference sequence). V dropped 6 bases and J dropped 8; count of bases not matched to a gene: 6. The CDR3 spans 11 residues. For the CDR3, the DNA is TGCAGTGCGCGAGACAGGGTAGAAGCTTTCTTT. Encoded protein: CSARDRVEAFF.

The chain combines TRBV18 with TRBJ1-5; 7 bases are shared with TRBD1. V lost 1 base to trimming and J lost 5 bases; unmatched junction nucleotides: 5. CDR3 length equals 15 residues. Germline loops: CDR1 KGHSH, CDR2 LQKENI. The CDR3 DNA sequence: TGTGCCAGCTCACCACGGACAGGTCGGGATCAGCCCCAGCATTTT. Translation: CASSPRTGRDQPQHF.

The V and J genes are TRBV11-3 and TRBJ2-1; the match to TRBD2 covers 9 bases. V lost 5 bases and J lost 0; bases outside the gene matches: 5. CDR1 is SGHNT, CDR2 YENEEA, per germline. There are 16 residues in the CDR3. The CDR3 loop reads CASSLGGGGSYNEQFF. In DNA form, the CDR3 reads TGTGCCAGCAGCCTAGGCGGGGGGGGCTCCTACAATGAGCAGTTCTTC.